This T cell receptor (beta chain) is from a study of vaccination effects on CD4 cells after COVID-19. Only in-frame clones appear in the TCRdb table, and some are missing; sequencing was by immunoSEQ multiplex PCR. The sample carries tens of thousands of clones, just under 75% recorded once. Germline V CDR1 and CDR2: MNHNY, SVGAGI (reference sequence). The CDR3 runs 16 residues. With 6 bases removed from V and 0 bases from J, the gap between germline ends came to 17 bases. Following culture for approximately ten days, CD4+ T cells were isolated. The vaccine given was either BNT162b2 or mRNA-1273, in two doses. On this clone itself: Its antigen is not known.

This clonotype originated in a human donor who received a COVID-19 vaccine. The chain combines TRBV6-6 with TRBJ2-5; D might be TRBD1 or TRBD2, each matching 5 bases. The sample consisted of CD4+ T cells from PBMCs cultured without peptide, taken after COVID-19 vaccination. Written as DNA, the CDR3 is TGTGCCAGCAGAAACGACCGGGACCTCTACCAAGAGACCCAGTACTTC. Residues: CASRNDRDLYQETQYF.